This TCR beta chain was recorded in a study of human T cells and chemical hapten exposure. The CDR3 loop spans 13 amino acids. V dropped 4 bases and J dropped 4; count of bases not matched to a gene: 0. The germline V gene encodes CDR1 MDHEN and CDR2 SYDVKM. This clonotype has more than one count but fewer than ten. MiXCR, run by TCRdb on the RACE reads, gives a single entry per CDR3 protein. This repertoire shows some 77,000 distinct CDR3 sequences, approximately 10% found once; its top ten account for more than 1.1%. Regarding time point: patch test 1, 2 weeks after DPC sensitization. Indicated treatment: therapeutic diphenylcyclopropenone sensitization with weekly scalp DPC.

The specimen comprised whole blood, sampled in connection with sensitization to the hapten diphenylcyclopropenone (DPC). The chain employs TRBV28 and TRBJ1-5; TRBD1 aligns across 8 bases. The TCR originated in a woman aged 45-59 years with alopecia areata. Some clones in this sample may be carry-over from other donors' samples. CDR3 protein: CASSWTGNQPQHF. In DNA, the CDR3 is TGTGCCAGCAGTTGGACAGGGAATCAGCCCCAGCATTTT.